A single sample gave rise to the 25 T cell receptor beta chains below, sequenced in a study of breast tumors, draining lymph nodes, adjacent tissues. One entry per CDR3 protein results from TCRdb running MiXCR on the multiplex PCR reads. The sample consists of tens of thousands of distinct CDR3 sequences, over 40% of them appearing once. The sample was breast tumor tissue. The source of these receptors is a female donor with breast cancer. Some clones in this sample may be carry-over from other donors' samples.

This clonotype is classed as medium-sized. CDR3 residues: CATCSVAGSSYEQYF. The CDR3 DNA reads TGTGCCACCTGCTCGGTAGCGGGATCCTCCTACGAGCAGTACTTC. This chain uses TRBV10-3 with TRBJ2-7; 8 bases line up with TRBD2. CDR1 ENHRY and CDR2 SYGVKD come from the germline V gene. Trimming removed 10 bases from V and 0 bases from J; junction bases left unmatched: 11. The CDR3 is 15 residues long.

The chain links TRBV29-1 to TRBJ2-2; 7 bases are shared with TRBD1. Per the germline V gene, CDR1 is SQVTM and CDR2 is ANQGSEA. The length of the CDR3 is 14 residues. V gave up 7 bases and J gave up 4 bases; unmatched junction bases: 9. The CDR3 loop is CSAYRGQATGELFF. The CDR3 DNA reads TGCAGCGCCTACAGGGGCCAAGCCACCGGGGAGCTGTTTTTT.

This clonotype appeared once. This chain's CDR3 is CASGLGTGERQFF. CDR3 nucleotide sequence: TGTGCTAGTGGTTTGGGGACAGGGGAGAGGCAGTTCTTC. The chain employs TRBV12-5 and TRBJ2-1; 9 bases align to TRBD1. The CDR3 is 13 amino acids. Trimming at V came to 1 base and at J to 12 bases, leaving 4 bases not matched to a gene. Germline V gives CDR1 LGHNT, CDR2 FRNRAP.

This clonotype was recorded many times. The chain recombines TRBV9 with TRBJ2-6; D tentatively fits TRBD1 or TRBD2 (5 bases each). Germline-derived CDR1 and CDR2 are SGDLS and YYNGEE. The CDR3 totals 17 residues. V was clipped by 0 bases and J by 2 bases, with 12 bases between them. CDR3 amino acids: CASSVGEGYPGANVLTF. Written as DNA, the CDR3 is TGTGCCAGCAGCGTAGGAGAGGGGTACCCTGGGGCCAACGTCCTGACTTTC.

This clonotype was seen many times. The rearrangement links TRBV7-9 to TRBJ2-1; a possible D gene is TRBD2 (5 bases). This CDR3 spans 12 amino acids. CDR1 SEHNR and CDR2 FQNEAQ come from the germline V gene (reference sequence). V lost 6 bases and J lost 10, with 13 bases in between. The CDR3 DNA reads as TGTGCCAGCAGACCCACTAGTAAGGAGCAGTTCTTC. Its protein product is CASRPTSKEQFF.

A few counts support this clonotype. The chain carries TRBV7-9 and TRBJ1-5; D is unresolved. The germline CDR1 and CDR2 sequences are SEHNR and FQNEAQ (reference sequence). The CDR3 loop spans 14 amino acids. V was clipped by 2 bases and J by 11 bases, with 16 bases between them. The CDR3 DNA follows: TGTGCCAGCAGCTTAACAAACAGCCAAGAGACCCAGCATTTT. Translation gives CASSLTNSQETQHF.

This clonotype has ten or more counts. CDR3 sequence reads: CATRTDGLGNNEQFF. As DNA, the CDR3 is TGTGCAACCCGGACGGACGGTCTAGGCAACAATGAGCAGTTCTTC. The chain uses TRBV7-2 and TRBJ2-1; no definite D call. There are 15 residues in the CDR3. Germline loops: CDR1 SGHTA, CDR2 FQGNSA.

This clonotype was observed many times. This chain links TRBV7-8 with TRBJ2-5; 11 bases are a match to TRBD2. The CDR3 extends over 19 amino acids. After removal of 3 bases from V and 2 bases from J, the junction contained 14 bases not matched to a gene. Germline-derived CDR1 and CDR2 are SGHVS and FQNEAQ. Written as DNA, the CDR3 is TGTGCCAGCAGCTTTGCCCCACCACCGGGACTAGCGGCTCAAGAGACCCAGTACTTC. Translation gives CASSFAPPPGLAAQETQYF.

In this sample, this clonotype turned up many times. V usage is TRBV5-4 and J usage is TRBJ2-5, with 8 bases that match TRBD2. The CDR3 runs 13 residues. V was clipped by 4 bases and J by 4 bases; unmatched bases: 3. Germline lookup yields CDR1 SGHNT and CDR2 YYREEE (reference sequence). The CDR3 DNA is TGTGCCAGCAGCCCCGGGGGGGGAGAGACCCAGTACTTC. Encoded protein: CASSPGGGETQYF.

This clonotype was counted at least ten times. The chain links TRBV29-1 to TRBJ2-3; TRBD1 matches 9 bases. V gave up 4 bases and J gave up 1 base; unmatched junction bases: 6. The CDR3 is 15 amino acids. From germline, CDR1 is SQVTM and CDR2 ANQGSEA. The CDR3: CSVAGGQGRTDTQYF. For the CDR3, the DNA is TGCAGCGTTGCTGGGGGACAGGGTCGCACAGATACGCAGTATTTT.

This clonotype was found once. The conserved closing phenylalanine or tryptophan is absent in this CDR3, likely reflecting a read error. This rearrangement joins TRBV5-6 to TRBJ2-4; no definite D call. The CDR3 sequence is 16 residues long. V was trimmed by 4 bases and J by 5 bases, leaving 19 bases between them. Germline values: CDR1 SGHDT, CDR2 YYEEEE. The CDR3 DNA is TGTGCCAGCAGCGACTGGACCCCTGATTTCGAAAACATTCAGTACCTC. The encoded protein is CASSDWTPDFENIQYL.

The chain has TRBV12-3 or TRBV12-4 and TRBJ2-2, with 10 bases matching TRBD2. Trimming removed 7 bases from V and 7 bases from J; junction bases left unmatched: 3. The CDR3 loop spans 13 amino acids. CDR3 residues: CASTLAGGGELFF. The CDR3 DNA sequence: TGTGCCAGCACCTTAGCGGGAGGCGGGGAGCTGTTTTTT.

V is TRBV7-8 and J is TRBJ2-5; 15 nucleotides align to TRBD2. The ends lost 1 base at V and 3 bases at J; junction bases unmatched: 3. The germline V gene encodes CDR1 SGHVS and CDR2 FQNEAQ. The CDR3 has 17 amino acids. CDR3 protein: CASSLVGLAGGEETQYF. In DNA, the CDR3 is TGTGCCAGCAGCTTAGTGGGACTAGCGGGAGGTGAAGAGACCCAGTACTTC.

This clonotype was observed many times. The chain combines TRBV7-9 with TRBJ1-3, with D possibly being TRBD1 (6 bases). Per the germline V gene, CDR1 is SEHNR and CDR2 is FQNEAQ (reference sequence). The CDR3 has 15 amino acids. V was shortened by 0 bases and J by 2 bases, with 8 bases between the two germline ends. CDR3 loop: CASSLAPGAGNTIYF. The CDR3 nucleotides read TGTGCCAGCAGCTTAGCGCCAGGGGCTGGAAACACCATATATTTT. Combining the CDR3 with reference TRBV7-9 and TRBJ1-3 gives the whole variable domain DTGVSQNPRHKITKRGQNVTFRCDPISEHNRLYWYRQTLGQGPEFLTYFQNEAQLEKSRLLSDRFSAERPKGSFSTLEIQRTEQGDSAMYLCASSLAPGAGNTIYFGEGSWLTVV.

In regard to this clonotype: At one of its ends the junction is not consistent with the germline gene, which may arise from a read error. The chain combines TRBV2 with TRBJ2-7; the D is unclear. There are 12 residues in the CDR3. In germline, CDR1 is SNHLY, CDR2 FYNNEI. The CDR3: CASIRIGNERYF. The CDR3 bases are TGTGCCAGCATCAGGATAGGGAACGAGCGGTACTTC. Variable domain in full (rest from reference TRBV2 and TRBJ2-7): EPEVTQTPSHQVTQMGQEVILRCVPISNHLYFYWYRQILGQKVEFLVSFYNNEISEKSEIFDDQFSVERPDGSNFTLKIRSTKLEDSAMYFCASIRIGNERYFGPGTRLTVT.

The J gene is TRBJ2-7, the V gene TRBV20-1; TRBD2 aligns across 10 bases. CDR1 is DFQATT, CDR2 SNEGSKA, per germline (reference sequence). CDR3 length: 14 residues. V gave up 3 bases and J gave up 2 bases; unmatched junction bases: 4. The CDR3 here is CSASGLAGAYEQYF. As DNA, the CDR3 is TGCAGTGCTAGCGGGCTAGCGGGAGCCTACGAGCAGTACTTC.

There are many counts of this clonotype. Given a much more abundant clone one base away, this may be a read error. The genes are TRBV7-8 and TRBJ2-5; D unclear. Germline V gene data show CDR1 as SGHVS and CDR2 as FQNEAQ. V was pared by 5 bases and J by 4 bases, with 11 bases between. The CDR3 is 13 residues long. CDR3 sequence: CASSPPIRETQYF. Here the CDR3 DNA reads TGTGCCAGCAGCCCTCCCATCCGAGAGACCCAGTACTTC.

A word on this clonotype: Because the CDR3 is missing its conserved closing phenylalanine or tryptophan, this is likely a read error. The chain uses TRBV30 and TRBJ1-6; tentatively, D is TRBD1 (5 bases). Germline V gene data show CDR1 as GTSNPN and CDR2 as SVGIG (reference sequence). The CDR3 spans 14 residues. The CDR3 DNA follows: TGTGCCTGGAGTGGCGGACAAGATAACTCACCCCTCCACCTT. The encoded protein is CAWSGGQDNSPLHL.

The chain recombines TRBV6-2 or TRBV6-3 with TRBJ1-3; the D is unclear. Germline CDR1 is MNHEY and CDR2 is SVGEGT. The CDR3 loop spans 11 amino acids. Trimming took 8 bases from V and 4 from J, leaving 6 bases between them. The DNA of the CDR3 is TGTGCCAGCCATCGGGGAAACACCATATATTTT. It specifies CASHRGNTIYF.

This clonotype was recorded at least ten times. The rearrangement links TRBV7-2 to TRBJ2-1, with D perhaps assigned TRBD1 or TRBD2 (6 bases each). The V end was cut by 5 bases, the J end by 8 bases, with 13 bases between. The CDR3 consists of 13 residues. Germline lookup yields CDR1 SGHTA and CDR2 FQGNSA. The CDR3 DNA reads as TGTGCCAGCAGCGTGGGTAGGGGGGATGAGCAGTTCTTC. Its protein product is CASSVGRGDEQFF.

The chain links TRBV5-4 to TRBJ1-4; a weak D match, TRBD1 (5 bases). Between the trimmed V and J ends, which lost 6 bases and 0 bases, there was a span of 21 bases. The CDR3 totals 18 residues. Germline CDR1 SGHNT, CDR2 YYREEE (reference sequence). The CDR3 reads CASNPGPGPTTTNEKLFF. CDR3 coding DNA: TGTGCCAGCAACCCCGGTCCAGGGCCCACTACAACTAATGAAAAACTGTTTTTT. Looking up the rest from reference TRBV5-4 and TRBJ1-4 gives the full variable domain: ETGVTQSPTHLIKTRGQQVTLRCSSQSGHNTVSWYQQALGQGPQFIFQYYREEENGRGNFPPRFSGLQFPNYSSELNVNALELDDSALYLCASNPGPGPTTTNEKLFFGSGTQLSVL.

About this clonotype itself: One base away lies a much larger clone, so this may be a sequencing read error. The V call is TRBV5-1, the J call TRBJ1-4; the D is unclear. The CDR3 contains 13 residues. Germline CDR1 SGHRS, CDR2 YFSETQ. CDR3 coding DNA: TGCGCCAGCAGCCCCAGCCCCAATGAAAACCTGTTTTTT. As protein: CASSPSPNENLFF. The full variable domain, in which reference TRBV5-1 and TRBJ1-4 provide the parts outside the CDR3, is KAGVTQTPRYLIKTRGQQVTLSCSPISGHRSVSWYQQTPGQGLQFLFEYFSETQRNKGNFPGRFSGRQFSNSRSEMNVSTLELGDSALYLCASSPSPNENLFFGSGTQLSVL.

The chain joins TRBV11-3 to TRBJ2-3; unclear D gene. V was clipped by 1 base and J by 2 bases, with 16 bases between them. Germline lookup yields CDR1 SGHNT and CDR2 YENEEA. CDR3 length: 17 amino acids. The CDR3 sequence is CASSLGHVEGNTDTQYF. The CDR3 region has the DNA TGTGCCAGCAGCTTAGGACACGTGGAAGGAAACACAGATACGCAGTATTTT. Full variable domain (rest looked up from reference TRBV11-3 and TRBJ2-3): EAGVVQSPRYKIIEKKQPVAFWCNPISGHNTLYWYLQNLGQGPELLIRYENEEAVDDSQLPKDRFSAERLKGVDSTLKIQPAELGDSAVYLCASSLGHVEGNTDTQYFGPGTRLTVL.

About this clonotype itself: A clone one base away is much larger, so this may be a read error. The CDR3 DNA follows: TGTGTCAGTAGTACAGGGGACACCGGGGAGCTGTTTTTT. Its translation is CVSSTGDTGELFF. V and J are TRBV3-1 and TRBJ2-2, with 7 bases lining up with TRBD1. Germline CDR1 reads LGHDT; CDR2 reads YNNKEL (reference sequence). The CDR3 covers 13 residues. Filled out from reference TRBV3-1 and TRBJ2-2, the complete variable domain reads DTAVSQTPKYLVTQMGNDKSIKCEQNLGHDTMYWYKQDSKKFLKIMFSYNNKELIINETVPNRFSPKSPDKAHLNLHINSLELGDSAVYFCVSSTGDTGELFFGEGSRLTVL.

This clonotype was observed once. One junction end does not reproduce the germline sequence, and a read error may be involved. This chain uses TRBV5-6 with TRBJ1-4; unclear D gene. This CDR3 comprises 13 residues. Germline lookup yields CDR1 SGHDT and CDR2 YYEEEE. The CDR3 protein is CASGFGITEKLFF. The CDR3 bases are TGTGCCAGCGGCTTTGGCATTACTGAAAAACTGTTTTTT.